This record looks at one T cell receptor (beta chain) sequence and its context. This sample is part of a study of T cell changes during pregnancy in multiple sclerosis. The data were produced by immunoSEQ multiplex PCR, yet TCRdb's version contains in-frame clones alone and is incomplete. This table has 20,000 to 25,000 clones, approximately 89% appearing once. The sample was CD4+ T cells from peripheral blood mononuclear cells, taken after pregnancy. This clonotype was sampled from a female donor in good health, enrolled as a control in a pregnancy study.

The CDR3 DNA reads as TGTGCCAGCAGTCCTAGGACAGGGCGGTCAGAGACCCAGTACTTC. It codes for CASSPRTGRSETQYF. The chain is built from TRBV2 and TRBJ2-5, with TRBD1 matching over 8 bases. J was trimmed by 4 bases and V by 5 bases; bases with no gene match: 9. The CDR3 runs 15 residues. The germline V gene has CDR1 SNHLY and CDR2 FYNNEI. The variable domain in full, with the rest retrieved from reference TRBV2 and TRBJ2-5, is EPEVTQTPSHQVTQMGQEVILRCVPISNHLYFYWYRQILGQKVEFLVSFYNNEISEKSEIFDDQFSVERPDGSNFTLKIRSTKLEDSAMYFCASSPRTGRSETQYFGPGTRLLVL.